A single sample gave rise to the 29 T cell receptor beta chains below, sequenced in a study of shared clonotypes between healthy human individuals. TCRdb's copy holds only in-frame clones and misses some; the assay was immunoSEQ multiplex PCR. In the table there are more than 450,000 clones, more than 65% of which are singletons. Sequences were obtained from PBMCs. Source of these receptors: a middle-aged woman in good health. Some clones in this sample may be carry-over from other donors' samples.

V gene TRBV5-8 combines with J gene TRBJ2-7, with 14 bases aligning to TRBD2. J gave up 6 bases and V 4 bases, and 6 bases lay outside the gene matches. CDR3 length: 15 amino acids. CDR1 is SGHTS, CDR2 YDEGEE, per germline. CDR3 in DNA: TGTGCCAGCAGCCTCGGGACTAGCGGGAGTGTCGAGCAGTACTTC. It specifies CASSLGTSGSVEQYF.

This clone was detected only a few times. The genes are TRBV7-9 and TRBJ1-4; D call uncertain. Germline lookup yields CDR1 SEHNR and CDR2 FQNEAQ (reference sequence). V was clipped by 5 bases and J by 7 bases, with 11 bases between them. CDR3 length equals 13 residues. CDR3 nucleotides: TGTGCCAGCAGCCCCGTCACCGGTGAAAAACTGTTTTTT. It encodes CASSPVTGEKLFF.

The chain links TRBV5-1 to TRBJ2-3, with TRBD2 identical over 8 bases. Germline V lookup: CDR1 SGHRS, CDR2 YFSETQ. There are 16 residues in the CDR3. Unmatched junction bases numbered 7, after V lost 0 bases and J lost 4 bases. The CDR3 spells CASSLVGLDRADTQYF. The CDR3 region has the DNA TGCGCCAGCAGCTTGGTGGGACTAGATCGTGCAGATACGCAGTATTTT.

The rearrangement links TRBV5-1 to TRBJ2-3; D may match TRBD1 or TRBD2 (5 bases each). Germline V gene lookup returns CDR1 SGHRS and CDR2 YFSETQ. The CDR3 extends over 15 amino acids. Trimming cost V 4 bases and J 1 base, with 13 bases left between them. This chain's CDR3 is CASSPSQGGTDTQYF. The CDR3 bases are TGCGCCAGCAGCCCGTCCCAGGGAGGCACAGATACGCAGTATTTT.

The chain couples TRBV27 to TRBJ2-7; the match to TRBD1 covers 10 bases. V lost 5 bases to trimming and J lost 3 bases; unmatched junction nucleotides: 7. The CDR3 has 15 residues. Germline loops: CDR1 MNHEY, CDR2 SMNVEV (reference sequence). CDR3 bases: TGTGCCAGCAGTCTTAGGACAGGGGGAATCTACGAGCAGTACTTC. Translating gives CASSLRTGGIYEQYF.

This chain links TRBV2 with TRBJ2-5; 7 bases fit TRBD1. V was pared by 3 bases and J by 4 bases, with 2 bases of the junction left unmatched. The germline V gene encodes CDR1 SNHLY and CDR2 FYNNEI. The CDR3 loop spans 13 amino acids. CDR3 in amino acids: CASSDRGRETQYF. CDR3 DNA sequence: TGTGCCAGCAGTGACAGGGGGAGAGAGACCCAGTACTTC.

The J gene is TRBJ1-1, the V gene TRBV7-2; the D is unclear. The CDR3 is 16 amino acids. The V end was cut by 4 bases, the J end by 1 base, with 16 bases between. Germline loops: CDR1 SGHTA, CDR2 FQGNSA. The CDR3 protein is CASSSTPSSRNTEAFF. CDR3 coding DNA: TGTGCCAGCAGCTCCACCCCGTCCTCAAGGAACACTGAAGCTTTCTTT. Complete variable domain (other parts from reference TRBV7-2 and TRBJ1-1): GAGVSQSPSNKVTEKGKDVELRCDPISGHTALYWYRQSLGQGLEFLIYFQGNSAPDKSGLPSDRFSAERTGGSVSTLTIQRTQQEDSAVYLCASSSTPSSRNTEAFFGQGTRLTVV.

The gene calls are TRBV4-3 and TRBJ2-7, with 7 nucleotides matching TRBD1. The CDR3 runs to 15 residues. After removal of 0 bases from V and 5 bases from J, the junction contained 7 bases not matched to a gene. Germline CDR1 is LGHNA and CDR2 is YSLEER. In DNA, the CDR3 is TGCGCCAGCAGCCAAGACAGGAACAGGGGCGACGAGCAGTACTTC. Amino acids: CASSQDRNRGDEQYF.

This clone was counted a few times. The rearrangement joins TRBV7-2 to TRBJ2-6, with TRBD1 identical over 7 bases. The CDR3 spans 16 residues. The ends lost 4 bases at V and 0 bases at J; junction bases unmatched: 3. Per germline, CDR1 SGHTA and CDR2 FQGNSA. The CDR3: CASSWDSNSGANVLTF. The DNA of the CDR3 is TGTGCCAGCAGCTGGGACAGTAACTCTGGGGCCAACGTCCTGACTTTC.

Concerning this clone itself: A far larger clone is only one base removed, so a read error is likely. J is TRBJ2-6 and V is TRBV6-4; 8 bases fit TRBD2. The CDR3 spans 15 residues. CDR1 is MRHNA and CDR2 is SNTAGT in the germline V gene. DNA of the CDR3: TGTGCCAGCGCAGCGGGAGCTGCTGGGGCCGACGTCCTGACTTTC. Encoded protein: CASAAGAAGADVLTF.

The chain employs TRBV9 and TRBJ2-7, with a tentative D call TRBD1 (6 bases). Germline V gene data show CDR1 as SGDLS and CDR2 as YYNGEE. Trimming took 8 bases from V and 2 from J, leaving 14 bases between them. The CDR3 length is 13 residues. The CDR3: CASPGQKTYEQYF. The CDR3 DNA sequence: TGTGCCAGTCCCGGACAGAAAACCTACGAGCAGTACTTC.

This chain links TRBV6-1 with TRBJ2-3; no clear D gene. The germline V gene encodes CDR1 MNHNS and CDR2 SASEGT. Trimming pared 1 base from V and 4 bases from J, leaving 15 bases between. This CDR3 has 16 amino acids. The CDR3 DNA reads TGTGCCAGCAGTGAAGAGGGCGGCTCCGGCGCAGATACGCAGTATTTT. Its translation is CASSEEGGSGADTQYF.

This chain uses TRBV15 with TRBJ1-2, with 11 bases identical to TRBD1. Germline values: CDR1 LNHNV, CDR2 YYDKDF (reference sequence). This CDR3 region has 15 residues. V lost 3 bases to trimming and J lost 4 bases; unmatched junction nucleotides: 4. The CDR3: CATSSRDRGSYGYTF. The CDR3 DNA reads TGTGCCACCAGCAGCCGGGACAGGGGGTCCTATGGCTACACCTTC.

The V gene is TRBV30, the J gene TRBJ2-6; D not resolved. The CDR3 consists of 20 residues. The V and J ends lost 1 base and 0 bases respectively, with 22 bases between them. The germline gives CDR1 GTSNPN, CDR2 SVGIG (reference sequence). CDR3 sequence (DNA): TGTGCCTGGAGTGGTTCAGTTCGCCGACAAGCAGTCTCTGGGGCCAACGTCCTGACTTTC. This encodes CAWSGSVRRQAVSGANVLTF.

The chain joins TRBV5-6 to TRBJ2-6; unclear D gene. The V gene's germline CDR1 is SGHDT and CDR2 YYEEEE. Between the trimmed V and J ends, which lost 3 bases and 4 bases, there was a span of 17 bases. The CDR3 spans 17 residues. CDR3 sequence (DNA): TGTGCCAGCAGCTCCATAACGGTCCGTTCCGGGGCCAACGTCCTGACTTTC. Translated, it gives CASSSITVRSGANVLTF.

This rearrangement joins TRBV7-9 to TRBJ1-5; maybe TRBD1 (6 bases). There are 15 residues in the CDR3. Germline CDR1 SEHNR, CDR2 FQNEAQ (reference sequence). With 1 base removed from V and 1 base from J, the gap between germline ends came to 8 bases. The CDR3 coding sequence is TGTGCCAGCAGCTTAGACGGACAGAGCAATCAGCCCCAGCATTTT. Protein sequence: CASSLDGQSNQPQHF.

V gene TRBV10-1 combines with J gene TRBJ2-1, with TRBD2 identical over 10 bases. V gave up 5 bases and J gave up 2 bases; unmatched junction bases: 3. The V gene's germline CDR1 is WNHNN and CDR2 SYGVQD (reference sequence). The CDR3 spans 15 residues. The CDR3 sequence is CASSHSGRAYNEQFF. DNA of the CDR3: TGCGCCAGCAGTCACAGCGGGAGGGCCTACAATGAGCAGTTCTTC.

The chain links TRBV5-4 to TRBJ2-7; 8 bases fit TRBD1. The length of the CDR3 is 17 residues. Germline V CDR1 and CDR2: SGHNT, YYREEE (reference sequence). Trimming cost V 1 base and J 1 base; bases outside gene matches: 10. CDR3 DNA sequence: TGTGCCAGCAGCTTGAAGGTTAGCCAGGGGGCTTCCTACGAGCAGTACTTC. This gives the protein CASSLKVSQGASYEQYF.

The chain combines TRBV18 with TRBJ2-7; 10 nucleotides line up with TRBD1. J was trimmed by 4 bases and V by 3 bases; bases with no gene match: 6. Germline lookup yields CDR1 KGHSH and CDR2 LQKENI. The CDR3 length is 15 residues. The CDR3 bases are TGTGCCAGCTCACCCGGGACAGGGGAAGGTTACGAGCAGTACTTC. This gives the protein CASSPGTGEGYEQYF.

The V call is TRBV28, the J call TRBJ2-1; no clear D. The CDR3 sequence is 12 residues long. From germline, CDR1 is MDHEN and CDR2 SYDVKM. The V end lost 2 bases, the J end lost 9 bases, and 8 bases lay between the germline ends. As DNA, the CDR3 is TGTGCCAGCAGTTTAGCTGGTCGTGAGCAGTTCTTC. It translates to CASSLAGREQFF.

The gene calls are TRBV29-1 and TRBJ2-5, with 7 bases aligning to TRBD2. The DNA matches TRBJ2-7 better at its end, which makes the J call doubtful. The germline CDR1 and CDR2 sequences are SQVTM and ANQGSEA. The CDR3 loop spans 13 amino acids. CDR3 sequence: CSADQAGTLEQYF. The CDR3 coding sequence is TGCAGCGCAGACCAAGCGGGGACTCTCGAGCAGTACTTC.

V usage is TRBV28 and J usage is TRBJ2-2; 7 bases line up with TRBD2. Germline V gene data show CDR1 as MDHEN and CDR2 as SYDVKM. V lost 3 bases to trimming and J lost 0 bases; unmatched junction nucleotides: 4. The CDR3 has 16 amino acids. The CDR3 DNA is TGTGCCAGCAGTTTTCGGCTAGCGGCGAACACCGGGGAGCTGTTTTTT. This codes for CASSFRLAANTGELFF.

The chain is built from TRBV7-9 and TRBJ1-1, with a possible D match to TRBD1 (6 bases). CDR3 size: 13 residues. Germline assignment: CDR1 SEHNR and CDR2 FQNEAQ (reference sequence). The V and J ends lost 5 bases and 2 bases respectively, with 9 bases between them. The CDR3 DNA follows: TGTGCCAGCAGCGGACAGCCAAACACTGAAGCTTTCTTT. It is translated as CASSGQPNTEAFF. Variable domain in full (rest from reference TRBV7-9 and TRBJ1-1): DTGVSQNPRHKITKRGQNVTFRCDPISEHNRLYWYRQTLGQGPEFLTYFQNEAQLEKSRLLSDRFSAERPKGSFSTLEIQRTEQGDSAMYLCASSGQPNTEAFFGQGTRLTVV.

In the case of this clone: Other DNA sequences within the sample encode an identical CDR3. The CDR3 DNA reads TGTGCCAGCAGTTTTCGGGGGACTGAAGCTTTCTTT. Amino acid sequence: CASSFRGTEAFF. The chain has TRBV27 and TRBJ1-1; tentative D call: TRBD1 (5 bases). The CDR3 length is 12 residues. Germline V gene data show CDR1 as MNHEY and CDR2 as SMNVEV (reference sequence). Trimming removed 3 bases at V and 5 bases at J, with 7 bases between.

The genes are TRBV6-4 and TRBJ2-3; possibly TRBD1 for D (6 bases). Per germline, CDR1 MRHNA and CDR2 SNTAGT. V lost 3 bases and J lost 3, with 13 bases in between. CDR3 size: 15 residues. CDR3 DNA: TGTGCCAGCAGTGAAGATCAGGGGTCGACAGATACGCAGTATTTT. Encoded protein: CASSEDQGSTDTQYF.

The chain couples TRBV15 to TRBJ2-1; D tentatively reads TRBD1 or TRBD2 (5 bases each). The CDR3 totals 15 residues. Germline V gene lookup returns CDR1 LNHNV and CDR2 YYDKDF (reference sequence). V was pared by 0 bases and J by 12 bases, with 18 bases between. CDR3 nucleotides: TGTGCCACCAGCAGAGATATCGCTAGCAGGGAACCGCAGTTCTTC. This translates into CATSRDIASREPQFF.

This chain connects TRBV18 to TRBJ1-2; TRBD1 agrees at 7 bases. Germline CDR1 is KGHSH and CDR2 is LQKENI. Trimming cost V 5 bases and J 8 bases; bases outside gene matches: 11. This CDR3 spans 14 amino acids. The CDR3 region has the DNA TGTGCCAGCTCATCGGCCACAGGGGATCAGGGCTACACCTTC. Protein sequence: CASSSATGDQGYTF.

This clone was observed a handful of times. The chain uses TRBV30 and TRBJ1-1; D not resolved. This CDR3 comprises 12 residues. Germline V gene lookup returns CDR1 GTSNPN and CDR2 SVGIG (reference sequence). V was cut by 2 bases and J by 3 bases, with 7 bases left in between. Written as DNA, the CDR3 is TGTGCCTGGAGTCCCCGGGACACTGAAGCTTTCTTT. Translation gives CAWSPRDTEAFF. The variable domain in full, completed from reference TRBV30 and TRBJ1-1, reads SQTIHQWPATLVQPVGSPLSLECTVEGTSNPNLYWYRQAAGRGLQLLFYSVGIGQISSEVPQNLSASRPQDRQFILSSKKLLLSDSGFYLCAWSPRDTEAFFGQGTRLTVV.

The chain links TRBV19 to TRBJ2-1; TRBD2 agrees at 11 bases. The germline CDR1 and CDR2 sequences are LNHDA and SQIVND (reference sequence). J was trimmed by 0 bases and V by 9 bases; bases with no gene match: 16. This CDR3 spans 19 amino acids. CDR3 nucleotide sequence: TGTGCCAGCCAACCCACTCCGGGACTAGCGGTAAGCTCCTACAATGAGCAGTTCTTC. Protein sequence: CASQPTPGLAVSSYNEQFF.